This T cell receptor (beta chain) was captured in a study of vaccination effects on CD4 cells after COVID-19. A remark on this clone: What it binds is not known.

Sequencing was preceded by expansion of antigen-specific CD4+ T cells with viral peptide pools in the ViraFEST assay. Investigators separated out CD4+ T cells once around 11 days of culture had passed. Each participant received a vaccine that was either BNT162b2 or mRNA-1273, given as two doses. Half the medium was replaced with IL-2 medium on days 3 and 7. Study results and caveats: Infection-derived and vaccine-derived clones contracted markedly late after vaccination.

The germline CDR1 and CDR2 sequences are LGHDT and YNNKEL (reference sequence). The J segment lost 9 bases and the V segment lost 3 bases, leaving 9 bases of the junction unmatched. The CDR3 runs 15 residues. TCRdb's copy holds only in-frame clones and misses some; the assay was immunoSEQ multiplex PCR. The sample contains 30,000 or so clones, roughly 70% of which appear only once. This chain joins TRBV3-1 (or the pseudogene TRBV3-2) and TRBJ2-4; 9 nucleotides agree with TRBD1. Sequencing used CD4+ T cells from PBMCs cultured with HCoV-NL63 spike peptides, obtained after COVID-19 vaccination. This TCR was recovered from a human donor who received a COVID-19 vaccine. The CDR3 spells CASSQAPGQGTIQYF. The DNA of the CDR3 is TGTGCCAGCAGCCAGGCCCCGGGACAGGGTACCATTCAGTACTTC.